Sequencing of this T cell receptor beta chain was carried out in a study of T cells after yellow fever vaccination. Study findings and constraints: Repertoires sorted by FACS could include abundant clonotypes that are contaminants from the bulk population.

MiXCR, run by TCRdb on the 5' RACE reads, gives a single entry per CDR3 protein. The repertoire holds over 65,000 distinct CDR3 sequences, with about 14% as singletons. CDR3 size: 15 residues. Germline CDR1 is SGHTA and CDR2 is FQGTGA. The trim removed 5 bases at V and 6 bases at J, leaving 6 bases unmatched. The source material was CD8+ T cells not binding an NS4B(214-222) dextramer, sorted from PBMCs, sampled less than 25 days after the first yellow fever vaccination. The V and J genes are TRBV7-3 and TRBJ2-3, with TRBD2 matching 12 bases. This receptor was identified in a man younger than 35 who received the YFV17D yellow fever vaccine. The CDR3 region is CASSQTSGGGDTQYF. The CDR3 nucleotides are TGTGCCAGCAGCCAGACTAGCGGGGGTGGGGATACGCAGTATTTT.